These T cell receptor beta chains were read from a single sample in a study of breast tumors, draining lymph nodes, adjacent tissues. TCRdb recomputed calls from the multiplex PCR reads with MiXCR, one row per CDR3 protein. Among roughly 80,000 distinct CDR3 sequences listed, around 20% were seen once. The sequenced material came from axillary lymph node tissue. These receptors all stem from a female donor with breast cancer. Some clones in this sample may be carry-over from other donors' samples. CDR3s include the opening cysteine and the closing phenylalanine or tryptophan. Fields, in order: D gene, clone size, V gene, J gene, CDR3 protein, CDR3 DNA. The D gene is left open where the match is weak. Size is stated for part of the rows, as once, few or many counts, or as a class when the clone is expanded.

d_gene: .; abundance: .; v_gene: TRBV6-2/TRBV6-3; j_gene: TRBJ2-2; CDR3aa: CASRPSYGIANTGELFF; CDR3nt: TGTGCCAGCCGCCCGTCCTATGGAATCGCGAACACCGGGGAGCTGTTTTTT
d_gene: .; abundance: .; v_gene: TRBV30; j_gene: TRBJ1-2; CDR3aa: CAWSDGYGYTF; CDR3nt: TGTGCCTGGAGTGATGGTTATGGCTACACCTTC
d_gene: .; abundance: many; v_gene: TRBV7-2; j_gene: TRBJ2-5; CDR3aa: CASSLPDQETQYF; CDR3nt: TGTGCCAGCAGCTTACCAGACCAAGAGACCCAGTACTTC
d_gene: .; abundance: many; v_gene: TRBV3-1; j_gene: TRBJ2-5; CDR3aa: CASSQRERAAQYF; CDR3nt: TGTGCCAGCAGCCAAAGGGAGCGGGCAGCCCAGTACTTC
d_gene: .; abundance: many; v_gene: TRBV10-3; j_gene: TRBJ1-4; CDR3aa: CAISRRPNEKLFF; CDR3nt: TGTGCCATCAGTCGGCGGCCTAATGAAAAACTGTTTTTT
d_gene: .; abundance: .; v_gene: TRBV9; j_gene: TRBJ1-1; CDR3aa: CASSVVANTEAFF; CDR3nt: TGTGCCAGCAGCGTAGTGGCGAACACTGAAGCTTTCTTT
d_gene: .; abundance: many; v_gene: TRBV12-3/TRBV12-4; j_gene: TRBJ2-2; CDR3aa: CASSLLSDTGELFF; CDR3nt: TGTGCCAGCAGTTTGTTGTCGGACACCGGGGAGCTGTTTTTT
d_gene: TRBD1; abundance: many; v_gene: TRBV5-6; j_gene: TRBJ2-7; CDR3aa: CASSPPDRAGYEQYF; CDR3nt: TGTGCCAGCAGCCCACCTGACAGGGCCGGGTACGAGCAGTACTTC
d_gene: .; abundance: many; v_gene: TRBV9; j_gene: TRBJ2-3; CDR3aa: CASSVDTAVGPDTQYF; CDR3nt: TGTGCCAGCAGCGTAGACACAGCAGTGGGTCCAGATACGCAGTATTTT
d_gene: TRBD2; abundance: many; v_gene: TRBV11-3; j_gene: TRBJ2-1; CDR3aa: CASSPSGLAPNEQFF; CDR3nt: TGTGCCAGCAGCCCCAGTGGACTAGCTCCAAATGAGCAGTTCTTC
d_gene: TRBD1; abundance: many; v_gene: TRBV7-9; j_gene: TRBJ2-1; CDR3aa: CASSLEGTGASNEQFF; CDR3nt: TGTGCCAGCAGCTTAGAAGGGACAGGGGCTAGCAATGAGCAGTTCTTC
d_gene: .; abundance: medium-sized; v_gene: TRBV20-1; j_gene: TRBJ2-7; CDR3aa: CSARREMGEQYF; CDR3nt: TGCAGTGCCCGTAGAGAAATGGGGGAGCAGTACTTC
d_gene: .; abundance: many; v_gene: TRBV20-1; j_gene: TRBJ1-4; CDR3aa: CSAKARDGEKLFF; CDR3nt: TGCAGTGCTAAAGCCCGAGACGGTGAAAAACTGTTTTTT
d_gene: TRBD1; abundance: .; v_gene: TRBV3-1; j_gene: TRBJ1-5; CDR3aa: CASSQDRDRGSNQPQHF; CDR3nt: TGTGCCAGCAGCCAAGACCGGGACAGGGGTAGCAATCAGCCCCAGCATTTT
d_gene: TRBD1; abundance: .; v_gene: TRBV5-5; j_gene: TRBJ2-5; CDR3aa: CASSSRGQGIRETQYF; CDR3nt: TGTGCCAGCAGCTCAAGAGGACAGGGGATACGAGAGACCCAGTACTTC
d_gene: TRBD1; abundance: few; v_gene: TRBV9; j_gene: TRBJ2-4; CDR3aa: CASSRTGGTGSIQYF; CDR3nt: TGTGCCAGCAGCCGGACCGGGGGGACAGGGTCCATTCAGTACTTC
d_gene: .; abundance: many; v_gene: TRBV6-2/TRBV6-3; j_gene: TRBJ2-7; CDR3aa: CASSQQLVQYF; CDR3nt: TGTGCCAGCAGCCAACAACTAGTGCAGTACTTC
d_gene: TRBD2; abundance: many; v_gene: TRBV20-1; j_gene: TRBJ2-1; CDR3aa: CSARISSGGYNVNEQFF; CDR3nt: TGCAGTGCTAGGATTTCTAGCGGAGGGTATAACGTCAATGAGCAGTTCTTC
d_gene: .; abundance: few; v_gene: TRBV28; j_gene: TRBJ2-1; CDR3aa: CASSSPAGTVEQFF; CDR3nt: TGTGCCAGCAGTTCTCCGGCAGGGACGGTTGAGCAGTTCTTC
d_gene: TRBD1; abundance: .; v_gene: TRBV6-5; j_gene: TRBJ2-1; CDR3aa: CASSKSGTGVLNEQFF; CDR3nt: TGTGCCAGCAGTAAATCCGGGACAGGGGTTCTCAATGAGCAGTTCTTC
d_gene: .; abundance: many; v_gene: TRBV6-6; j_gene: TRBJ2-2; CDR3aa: CASIESSGRKGTGELFF; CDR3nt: TGTGCCAGCATAGAGTCGAGTGGGCGGAAGGGGACCGGGGAGCTGTTTTTT
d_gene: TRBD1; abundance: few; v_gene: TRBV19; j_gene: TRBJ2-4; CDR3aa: CASSITGGYFGNIQYF; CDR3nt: TGTGCCAGTAGTATAACAGGGGGCTATTTCGGGAACATTCAGTACTTC
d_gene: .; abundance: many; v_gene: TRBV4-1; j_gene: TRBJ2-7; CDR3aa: CASSQITADREQYF; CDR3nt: TGCGCCAGCAGCCAGATCACAGCCGATCGCGAGCAGTACTTC
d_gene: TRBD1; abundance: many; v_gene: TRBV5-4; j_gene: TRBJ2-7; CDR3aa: CASSSQGTGAKPQYF; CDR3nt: TGTGCCAGCAGTTCCCAGGGGACAGGGGCCAAGCCGCAGTACTTC
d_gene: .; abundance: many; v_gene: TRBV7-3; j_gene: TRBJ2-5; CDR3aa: CASSLSGGAEETQYF; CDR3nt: TGTGCCAGCAGCTTAAGTGGGGGCGCCGAAGAGACCCAGTACTTC
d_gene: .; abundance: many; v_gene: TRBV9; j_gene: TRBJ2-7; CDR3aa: CASSVGTANSYEQYF; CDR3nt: TGTGCCAGCAGCGTAGGGACAGCCAACTCCTACGAGCAGTACTTC
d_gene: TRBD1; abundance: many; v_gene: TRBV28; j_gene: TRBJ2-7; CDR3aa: CASSYTGVYEQYF; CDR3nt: TGTGCCAGCAGTTATACAGGGGTGTACGAGCAGTACTTC
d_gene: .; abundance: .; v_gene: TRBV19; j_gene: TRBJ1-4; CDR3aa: CASSISSLTEKLFF; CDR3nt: TGTGCCAGTAGTATCAGCAGCCTTACTGAAAAACTGTTTTTT
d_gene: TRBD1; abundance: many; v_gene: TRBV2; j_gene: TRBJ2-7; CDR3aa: CASVRDRGLNEQYF; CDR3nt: TGTGCCAGCGTCCGGGACAGGGGGCTAAACGAGCAGTACTTC
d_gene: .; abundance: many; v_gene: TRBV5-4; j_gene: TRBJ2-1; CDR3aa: CASSWTTGSYNEQFF; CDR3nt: TGTGCCAGCAGCTGGACTACAGGGTCCTACAATGAGCAGTTCTTC
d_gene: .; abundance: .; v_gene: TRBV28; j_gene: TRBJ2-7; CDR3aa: CASSSLTQTALYEQYF; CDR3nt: TGTGCCAGCAGTTCCCTTACCCAGACAGCCCTCTACGAGCAGTACTTC
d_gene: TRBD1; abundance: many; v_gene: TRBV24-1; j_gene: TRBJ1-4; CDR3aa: CATSAGGGNEKLFF; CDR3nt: TGTGCCACCAGTGCTGGAGGGGGCAATGAAAAACTGTTTTTT
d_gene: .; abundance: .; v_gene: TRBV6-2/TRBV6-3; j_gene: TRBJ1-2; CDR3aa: CASSYSGTDTGHTF; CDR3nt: TGTGCCAGCAGTTACTCGGGCACAGACACCGGCCACACCTTC
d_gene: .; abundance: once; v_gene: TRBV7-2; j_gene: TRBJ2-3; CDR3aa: CASSLGPPGADTDTQYF; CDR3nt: TGTGCCAGCAGCTTAGGTCCCCCTGGGGCCGACACAGATACGCAGTATTTT
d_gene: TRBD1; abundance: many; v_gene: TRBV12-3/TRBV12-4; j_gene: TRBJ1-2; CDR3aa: CASSDNEGASGYTF; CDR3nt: TGTGCCAGCAGTGACAACGAGGGGGCTAGTGGCTACACCTTC
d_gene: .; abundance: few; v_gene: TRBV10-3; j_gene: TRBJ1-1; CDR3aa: CAISEWVKNTEAFF; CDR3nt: TGTGCCATCAGTGAGTGGGTCAAGAACACTGAAGCTTTCTTT
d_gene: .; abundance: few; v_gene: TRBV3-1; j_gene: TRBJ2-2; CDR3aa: CASSQGGDGELFF; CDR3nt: TGTGCCAGCAGCCAAGGGGGGGACGGGGAGCTGTTTTTT
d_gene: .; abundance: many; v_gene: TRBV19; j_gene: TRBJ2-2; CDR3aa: CASSNPGRNTGELFF; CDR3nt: TGTGCCAGTAGTAATCCGGGACGGAACACCGGGGAGCTGTTTTTT
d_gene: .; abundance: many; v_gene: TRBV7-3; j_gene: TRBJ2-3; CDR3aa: CASGSSGSRTDTQYF; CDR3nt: TGTGCCAGCGGGTCTTCCGGGTCCCGCACAGATACGCAGTATTTT
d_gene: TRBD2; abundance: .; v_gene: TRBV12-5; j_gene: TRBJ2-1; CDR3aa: CASGLVGATSGGDNEQLF; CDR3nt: TGTGCTAGTGGTTTGGTAGGGGCGACTAGCGGGGGGGACAATGAGCAGCTCTTC
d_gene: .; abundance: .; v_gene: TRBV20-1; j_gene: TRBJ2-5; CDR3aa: CSAFSWETETQYF; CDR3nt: TGCAGTGCATTTTCCTGGGAGACCGAGACCCAGTACTTC
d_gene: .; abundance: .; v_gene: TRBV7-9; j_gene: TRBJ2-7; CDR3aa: CASSLAQASYERYF; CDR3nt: TGTGCCAGCAGCTTAGCTCAGGCCTCCTACGAGCGGTACTTC
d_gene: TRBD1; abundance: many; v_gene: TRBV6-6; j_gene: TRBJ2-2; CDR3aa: CASSWTTGGTGELFF; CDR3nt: TGTGCCAGCAGTTGGACGACAGGGGGGACCGGGGAGCTGTTTTTT
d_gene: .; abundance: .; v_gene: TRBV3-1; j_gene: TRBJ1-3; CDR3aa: CASSQLFSGNTIYF; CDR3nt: TGTGCCAGCAGCCAGCTTTTCTCTGGAAACACCATATATTTT
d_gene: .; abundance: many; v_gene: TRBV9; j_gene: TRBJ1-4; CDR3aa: CASSVGTGSTNEKLFF; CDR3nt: TGTGCCAGCAGCGTAGGAACAGGTTCAACTAATGAAAAACTGTTTTTT
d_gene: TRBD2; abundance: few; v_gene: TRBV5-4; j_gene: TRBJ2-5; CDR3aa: CASSITAGAGETQYF; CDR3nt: TGTGCCAGCAGCATTACAGCGGGAGCGGGAGAGACCCAGTACTTC
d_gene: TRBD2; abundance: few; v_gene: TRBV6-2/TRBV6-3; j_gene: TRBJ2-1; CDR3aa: CASSRAGASSYNEQFF; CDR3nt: TGTGCCAGCAGTCGGGCGGGAGCCTCCTCCTACAATGAGCAGTTCTTC
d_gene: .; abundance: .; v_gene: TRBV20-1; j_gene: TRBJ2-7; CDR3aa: CGALTRVGEQYF; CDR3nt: TGCGGTGCATTGACTAGAGTGGGGGAGCAGTACTTC
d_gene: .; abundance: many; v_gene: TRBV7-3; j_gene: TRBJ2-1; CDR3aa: CASSQDGTPANEQFF; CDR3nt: TGTGCCAGCAGCCAGGACGGGACGCCGGCAAATGAGCAGTTCTTC
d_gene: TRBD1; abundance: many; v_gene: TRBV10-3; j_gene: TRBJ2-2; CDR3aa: CAIRNRGSGELFF; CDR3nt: TGTGCCATCAGGAACAGGGGGTCCGGGGAGCTGTTTTTT
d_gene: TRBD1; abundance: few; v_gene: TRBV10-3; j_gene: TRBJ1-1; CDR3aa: CAIKTTGDSTEAFF; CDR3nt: TGTGCCATCAAGACGACAGGGGACAGCACTGAAGCTTTCTTT
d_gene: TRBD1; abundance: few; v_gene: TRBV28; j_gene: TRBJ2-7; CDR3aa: CASSLSAQGAYEQYF; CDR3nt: TGTGCCAGCAGTTTGTCTGCCCAGGGGGCTTACGAGCAGTACTTC
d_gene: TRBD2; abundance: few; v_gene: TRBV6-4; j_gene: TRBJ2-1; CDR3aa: CASSEVAGGGSSYNEQFF; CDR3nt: TGTGCCAGCAGTGAGGTAGCGGGAGGGGGAAGCTCCTACAATGAGCAGTTCTTC